The 24 T cell receptor beta chains listed next were all sequenced from one sample in a study of T cell responses to AZD1222 COVID-19 vaccine. Sequencing was performed with immunoSEQ multiplex PCR; in TCRdb, only in-frame clones are kept and a portion is missing. The table lists some 150,000 clones, about 89% of them singletons, with 1.5% to 2% in the top ten. This specimen consisted of peripheral blood, obtained on day 0 of AZD1222 vaccination. Receptor source: an adult in good health.

The count of this clone is one. The chain couples TRBV3-1 (or the pseudogene TRBV3-2) to TRBJ1-3; the D is unclear. The CDR3 has 14 amino acids. Germline V CDR1 and CDR2: LGHDT, YNNKEL (reference sequence). V was clipped by 3 bases and J by 0 bases, with 6 bases between them. The CDR3 bases are TGTGCCAGCAGCCATTCGGACTCTGGAAACACCATATATTTT. Its translation: CASSHSDSGNTIYF.

This clone came up once. The rearrangement joins TRBV7-8 to TRBJ2-3; TRBD2 matches at 7 bases. Germline V gene data show CDR1 as SGHVS and CDR2 as FQNEAQ. The CDR3 spans 18 residues. With V trimmed by 6 bases and J by 1 base, 16 bases remained unmatched. The CDR3 DNA reads TGTGCCAGCAGAGGCTTGGGAGGGCCGAGGGTAGGCACAGATACGCAGTATTTT. Its protein is CASRGLGGPRVGTDTQYF. Supplemented by reference TRBV7-8 and TRBJ2-3, the full variable domain reads GAGVSQSPRYKVAKRGQDVALRCDPISGHVSLFWYQQALGQGPEFLTYFQNEAQLDKSGLPSDRFFAERPEGSVSTLKIQRTQQEDSAVYLCASRGLGGPRVGTDTQYFGPGTRLTVL.

V and J are TRBV7-2 and TRBJ1-5, with D uncertain. Trimming removed 1 base from V and 2 bases from J, with 9 bases in between. Germline-derived CDR1 and CDR2 are SGHTA and FQGNSA. The CDR3 loop spans 15 amino acids. DNA for the CDR3: TGTGCCAGCAGCTTAGAATCGCAGGGCAATCAGCCCCAGCATTTT. Protein sequence: CASSLESQGNQPQHF.

This chain connects TRBV19 to TRBJ1-1; D ambiguous. The CDR3 has 13 residues. CDR1 LNHDA and CDR2 SQIVND come from the germline V gene (reference sequence). V lost 7 bases to trimming and J lost 2 bases, with 11 bases between them. The CDR3 loop is CASKLSDNTEAFF. Here the CDR3 DNA reads TGTGCCAGTAAGCTTTCGGACAACACTGAAGCTTTCTTT.

V gene TRBV7-9 combines with J gene TRBJ2-1; 11 bases fit TRBD1. This CDR3 comprises 17 residues. Per germline, CDR1 SEHNR and CDR2 FQNEAQ (reference sequence). V shed 5 bases, J shed 6 bases, and the junction held 12 bases outside the gene matches. CDR3 sequence reads: CASSPLPGQGALNEQFF. The CDR3 DNA sequence: TGTGCCAGCAGCCCCCTGCCCGGACAGGGGGCGCTCAATGAGCAGTTCTTC. Variable domain in full (rest from reference TRBV7-9 and TRBJ2-1): DTGVSQNPRHKITKRGQNVTFRCDPISEHNRLYWYRQTLGQGPEFLTYFQNEAQLEKSRLLSDRFSAERPKGSFSTLEIQRTEQGDSAMYLCASSPLPGQGALNEQFFGPGTRLTVL.

The CDR3 protein is CASSLRPPRTGRYNEQFF. CDR3 nucleotides: TGTGCCAGCAGTTTAAGGCCCCCAAGGACAGGGAGGTACAATGAGCAGTTCTTC. J is TRBJ2-1 and V is TRBV27, with TRBD1 matching over 8 bases. Germline-derived CDR1 and CDR2 are MNHEY and SMNVEV (reference sequence). The CDR3 has 18 residues. V was clipped by 2 bases and J by 4 bases; unmatched bases: 13.

The rearrangement links TRBV3-1 (or the pseudogene TRBV3-2) to TRBJ2-1; D is possibly TRBD2 (5 bases). In germline, CDR1 is LGHDT, CDR2 YNNKEL (reference sequence). Trimming removed 6 bases at V and 7 bases at J, with 13 bases between. The CDR3 covers 13 residues. CDR3 amino acids: CASRLSRLNEQFF. The CDR3 DNA reads TGTGCCAGCAGACTTAGTCGACTAAATGAGCAGTTCTTC.

This clone turned up a few times. In DNA form, the CDR3 reads TGTGCCAGCAGTTACATCCAGCGTTTACAAGAGACCCAGTACTTC. Its protein is CASSYIQRLQETQYF. The chain joins TRBV6-2 or TRBV6-3 to TRBJ2-5; D gene unclear. CDR1 MNHEY and CDR2 SVGEGT come from the germline V gene. V was clipped by 2 bases and J by 2 bases, with 12 bases between them. CDR3 length equals 15 residues.

The chain has TRBV5-1 and TRBJ2-2; 8 nucleotides align to TRBD1. CDR1 and CDR2 (germline): SGHRS, YFSETQ. V trimming: 0 bases; J trimming: 5 bases; junction bases outside the gene matches: 6. CDR3 length: 16 amino acids. As DNA, the CDR3 is TGCGCCAGCAGCTTGGTTAACAGGGGGAGAACCGGGGAGCTGTTTTTT. Protein product: CASSLVNRGRTGELFF.

V gene TRBV29-1 combines with J gene TRBJ1-1; perhaps TRBD1 as D (5 bases). Germline CDR1 reads SQVTM; CDR2 reads ANQGSEA. There are 13 residues in the CDR3. Trimming left V 5 bases short and J 4 bases short, with 14 bases between. The CDR3, as DNA: TGCAGCGTTCCTAACGGGGGAGGCACTGAAGCTTTCTTT. It encodes CSVPNGGGTEAFF.

The J gene is TRBJ1-5, the V gene TRBV5-6; possibly TRBD1 for D (6 bases). Looked up from germline, CDR1 is SGHDT and CDR2 is YYEEEE. This CDR3 spans 13 amino acids. V was clipped by 4 bases and J by 9 bases, with 14 bases between them. The CDR3 sequence: CASSAQGRGPQHF. The DNA for the CDR3 is TGTGCCAGCAGCGCCCAGGGGAGAGGGCCCCAGCATTTT.

In its sample, this clone ranks as medium-sized. The rearrangement uses TRBV4-1 and TRBJ2-7; TRBD1 matches at 7 bases. V was clipped by 1 base and J by 3 bases; unmatched bases: 3. The CDR3 is 14 amino acids. The germline CDR1 and CDR2 sequences are MGHRA and YSYEKL. The CDR3 here is CASSQVGTVYEQYF. In nucleotides, the CDR3 is TGCGCCAGCAGCCAAGTCGGGACAGTCTACGAGCAGTACTTC.

The chain recombines TRBV7-2 with TRBJ1-1; D is undetermined. The V gene lost 3 bases and the J gene lost 4 bases, with 6 bases spanning the gap. This CDR3 contains 12 residues. Germline CDR1 is SGHTA and CDR2 is FQGNSA. CDR3 sequence reads: CASSFSSTEAFF. The CDR3 nucleotides read TGTGCCAGCAGCTTTAGTAGCACTGAAGCTTTCTTT.

This chain uses TRBV18 with TRBJ2-7; 8 bases line up with TRBD1. V trimming: 2 bases; J trimming: 3 bases; junction bases outside the gene matches: 0. The CDR3 extends over 13 amino acids. From germline, CDR1 is KGHSH and CDR2 LQKENI. CDR3 coding DNA: TGTGCCAGCTCACCAACAGGGGGCTACGAGCAGTACGTC. It is translated as CASSPTGGYEQYV.

The chain recombines TRBV4-1 with TRBJ1-4; D is uncertain. The ends were cut back, 0 bases at V and 5 bases at J, with 10 bases in the middle. The germline gives CDR1 MGHRA, CDR2 YSYEKL. The CDR3 length is 15 residues. Written as DNA, the CDR3 is TGCGCCAGCAGCCAAGAGGGCACTTGGAATGAAAAACTGTTTTTT. This translates into CASSQEGTWNEKLFF.

The chain couples TRBV5-1 to TRBJ1-5, with 7 positions matching TRBD1. After removal of 3 bases from V and 2 bases from J, the junction contained 5 bases not matched to a gene. CDR1 is SGHRS, CDR2 YFSETQ, per germline. The CDR3 covers 15 residues. Here the CDR3 reads CASSSTGAGNQPQHF. The CDR3 nucleotides read TGCGCCAGCAGCTCCACAGGGGCGGGCAATCAGCCCCAGCATTTT.

The gene calls are TRBV7-3 and TRBJ2-2, with D tentatively TRBD2 (5 bases). CDR3 length: 16 amino acids. V shed 3 bases and J shed 0 bases, with 11 bases lying between them. The germline gives CDR1 SGHTA, CDR2 FQGTGA. Written as DNA, the CDR3 is TGTGCCAGCAGCTTTCGACCTAGCCCGAACACCGGGGAGCTGTTTTTT. Its protein product is CASSFRPSPNTGELFF.

The J gene is TRBJ2-2, the V gene TRBV6-5, with 10 bases fitting TRBD1. CDR1 and CDR2 (germline): MNHEY, SVGAGI. CDR3 size: 15 residues. The junction had 9 bases not matched to a gene; V was cut back by 6 bases and J by 8 bases. DNA of the CDR3: TGTGCCAGCAGATTCGACAGGGGGCAAAGGGGGGAGCTGTTTTTT. Amino acid sequence: CASRFDRGQRGELFF.

The chain employs TRBV3-1 (or the pseudogene TRBV3-2) and TRBJ2-2; the D is unclear. V lost 6 bases and J 0 bases, leaving 14 bases between the germline ends. The CDR3 contains 16 residues. Germline CDR1 and CDR2: LGHDT and YNNKEL (reference sequence). The CDR3 sequence is CASRPQGSANTGELFF. CDR3 in DNA: TGTGCCAGCAGGCCCCAAGGTTCCGCGAACACCGGGGAGCTGTTTTTT.

J is TRBJ2-1 and V is TRBV19; 7 bases are shared with TRBD1. Trimming at V came to 5 bases and at J to 0 bases, leaving 10 bases not matched to a gene. The CDR3 sequence is 17 residues long. From germline, CDR1 is LNHDA and CDR2 SQIVND (reference sequence). CDR3 residues: CASSVYRDRSSYNEQFF. The CDR3 bases are TGTGCCAGTAGTGTTTACCGGGACAGAAGCTCCTACAATGAGCAGTTCTTC.

The J gene is TRBJ2-1, the V gene TRBV7-2; 10 bases are a match to TRBD2. Germline CDR1 SGHTA, CDR2 FQGNSA. This CDR3 spans 15 amino acids. J lost 8 bases, V lost 7 bases, and 11 bases had no gene match. CDR3 bases: TGTGCCAGCAAAGCGGGAGGGGGCCTGGGGGATGAGCAGTTCTTC. Residues: CASKAGGGLGDEQFF.

This clone was observed many times. This chain joins TRBV30 and TRBJ1-3; D gene ambiguous. The CDR3 totals 12 residues. Germline V gives CDR1 GTSNPN, CDR2 SVGIG (reference sequence). With 4 bases removed from V and 1 base from J, the gap between germline ends came to 5 bases. CDR3 region: CAWKASGNTIYF. CDR3 DNA: TGTGCCTGGAAAGCGTCTGGAAACACCATATATTTT.

The chain is built from TRBV6-5 and TRBJ1-1; no reliable D call. CDR1 is MNHEY, CDR2 SVGAGI, per germline. The CDR3 covers 14 residues. The germline V and J ends were trimmed by 7 bases and 6 bases, with 18 bases remaining between them. The CDR3 coding sequence is TGTGCCAGCACTCGGACTCCGGGAACGGCTGAAGCTTTCTTT. As protein: CASTRTPGTAEAFF.

The chain has TRBV5-1 and TRBJ1-2, with a possible D match to TRBD1 (6 bases). The germline CDR1 and CDR2 sequences are SGHRS and YFSETQ. Trimming took 0 bases from V and 8 from J, leaving 11 bases between them. The length of the CDR3 is 13 residues. CDR3: CASSLGTGMGYTF. The CDR3 DNA reads TGCGCCAGCAGCTTGGGAACAGGGATGGGCTACACCTTC.